The 25 T cell receptor beta chains below all came from one sample that was sequenced in a study of CD8 T cells in Susac syndrome. Random hexamers primed reverse transcription of about 0.5 to 1 ug RNA. Each CDR3 protein is one row after TCRdb ran MiXCR on the immunoSEQ multiplex PCR reads. Seen here are around 110,000 distinct CDR3 sequences, approximately 93% observed once, and the top ten hold around 0.38%. The specimen sequenced was CD8+ T cells from PBMCs. The receptors here all came from a human donor with Susac syndrome.

The table lists this clonotype with a count of one. The chain has TRBV3-1 and TRBJ2-3; the match to TRBD2 covers 10 bases. The V gene's germline CDR1 is LGHDT and CDR2 YNNKEL (reference sequence). V lost 1 base to trimming and J lost 2 bases; unmatched junction nucleotides: 12. The CDR3 covers 19 residues. The CDR3: CASSQGSPHLAGDTDTQYF. CDR3 in DNA: TGTGCCAGCAGCCAAGGTAGTCCCCACCTAGCGGGGGACACAGATACGCAGTATTTT.

The chain combines TRBV3-1 with TRBJ2-1; 8 bases map to TRBD2. The CDR3 is made up of 14 amino acids. The V and J ends lost 5 bases and 8 bases, in that order; junction bases with no gene match: 8. Germline-derived CDR1 and CDR2 are LGHDT and YNNKEL (reference sequence). CDR3 loop: CASSISGGAYEQFF. The DNA of the CDR3 is TGTGCCAGCAGCATCTCGGGGGGGGCGTATGAGCAGTTCTTC.

The genes are TRBV7-8 and TRBJ1-1; 7 positions match TRBD1. The ends lost 5 bases at V and 3 bases at J; junction bases unmatched: 15. This CDR3 has 17 amino acids. In germline, CDR1 is SGHVS, CDR2 FQNEAQ. The CDR3 nucleotides read TGTGCCAGCAGCCCCCAGATGACAGGGCACCGAGACACTGAAGCTTTCTTT. Protein sequence: CASSPQMTGHRDTEAFF. The full variable domain, with the rest looked up from reference TRBV7-8 and TRBJ1-1, is GAGVSQSPRYKVAKRGQDVALRCDPISGHVSLFWYQQALGQGPEFLTYFQNEAQLDKSGLPSDRFFAERPEGSVSTLKIQRTQQEDSAVYLCASSPQMTGHRDTEAFFGQGTRLTVV.

The rearrangement links TRBV4-1 to TRBJ1-6; D unresolved. Germline V lookup: CDR1 MGHRA, CDR2 YSYEKL. The CDR3 contains 12 residues. Trimming cost V 6 bases and J 13 bases, with 13 bases left between them. CDR3 nucleotides: TGCGCCAGCAGTCAAAGCCGAGTTCCCCTCCACTTT. This sequence encodes CASSQSRVPLHF.

V is TRBV20-1 and J is TRBJ2-7; the match to TRBD1 covers 7 bases. Germline values: CDR1 DFQATT, CDR2 SNEGSKA (reference sequence). The CDR3 consists of 14 residues. Trimming at V came to 2 bases and at J to 1 base, leaving 5 bases not matched to a gene. CDR3 nucleotides: TGCAGTGCTAGACCAACGACAGGGTCCTACGAGCAGTACTTC. Protein: CSARPTTGSYEQYF.

This rearrangement joins TRBV2 to TRBJ2-7; 13 bases map to TRBD2. V lost 8 bases to trimming and J lost 7 bases; unmatched junction nucleotides: 2. Germline CDR1 and CDR2: SNHLY and FYNNEI. There are 12 residues in the CDR3. CDR3 DNA sequence: TGTGCCAGCGGACTAGCGGGGGAAGAGCAGTACTTC. Encoded protein: CASGLAGEEQYF. Full variable domain (rest looked up from reference TRBV2 and TRBJ2-7): EPEVTQTPSHQVTQMGQEVILRCVPISNHLYFYWYRQILGQKVEFLVSFYNNEISEKSEIFDDQFSVERPDGSNFTLKIRSTKLEDSAMYFCASGLAGEEQYFGPGTRLTVT.

This clonotype was recorded a few times. V usage is TRBV9 and J usage is TRBJ2-7; D is uncertain. V dropped 4 bases and J dropped 2 bases, with 10 bases sitting between them. The CDR3 is 13 residues long. Per the germline V gene, CDR1 is SGDLS and CDR2 is YYNGEE. The CDR3 DNA is TGTGCCAGCAGCCCTGACTCAGCCTACGAGCAGTACTTC. It translates to CASSPDSAYEQYF.

This chain joins TRBV20-1 and TRBJ2-7, with 7 nucleotides matching TRBD1. CDR1 and CDR2 (germline): DFQATT, SNEGSKA (reference sequence). V was pared by 6 bases and J by 5 bases, with 4 bases of the junction left unmatched. The length of the CDR3 is 11 residues. As DNA, the CDR3 is TGCAGTGCCGGGACAGTTAACGAGCAGTACTTC. Translation gives CSAGTVNEQYF.

V is TRBV7-2 and J is TRBJ2-6, with 7 positions matching TRBD1. V was pared by 6 bases and J by 0 bases, with 11 bases of the junction left unmatched. CDR1 and CDR2 (germline): SGHTA, FQGNSA. The CDR3 totals 18 residues. The CDR3 region has the DNA TGTGCCAGCAGTATCCGGGACAGAGTAATCTCTGGGGCCAACGTCCTGACTTTC. It specifies CASSIRDRVISGANVLTF.

This rearrangement joins TRBV12-3 or TRBV12-4 to TRBJ2-5; TRBD2 might be the D (5 bases). V was shortened by 6 bases and J by 5 bases, with 19 bases between the two germline ends. The CDR3 loop spans 15 amino acids. CDR3 bases: TGTGCCAGCAGGGCGTTAGAGGGCGCCCGGGAGACCCAGTACTTC. Its translation: CASRALEGARETQYF.

The rearrangement links TRBV16 to TRBJ1-2; no clear D. This CDR3 region has 13 residues. Germline-derived CDR1 and CDR2 are KGHSY and FQNENV. Trimming shortened V by 2 bases and J by 6 bases, and 10 bases separated the two germline ends. CDR3 bases: TGTGCCAGCAGCCAACGGTCAGATGATGGCTACACCTTC. Translation gives CASSQRSDDGYTF.

The chain links TRBV7-2 to TRBJ2-7; 8 nucleotides match TRBD2. Germline V CDR1 and CDR2: SGHTA, FQGNSA. The CDR3 consists of 15 residues. J lost 3 bases, V lost 1 base, and 5 bases had no gene match. The CDR3 is CASSLGAGAYYEQYF. For the CDR3, the DNA is TGTGCCAGCAGCTTAGGAGCGGGGGCTTACTACGAGCAGTACTTC.

The gene calls are TRBV13 and TRBJ2-1; 9 positions agree with TRBD1. This CDR3 comprises 12 residues. Unmatched junction bases numbered 4, after V lost 8 bases and J lost 8 bases. Germline CDR1 reads PRHDT; CDR2 reads FYEKMQ (reference sequence). CDR3 amino acids: CASGQGMDEQFF. CDR3 coding DNA: TGTGCCAGCGGACAGGGGATGGATGAGCAGTTCTTC.

This rearrangement joins TRBV6-6 to TRBJ1-2, with TRBD1 matching over 7 bases. The CDR3 runs to 15 residues. CDR1 and CDR2 from the germline V gene are MNHNY and SVGAGI (reference sequence). After removal of 0 bases from V and 3 bases from J, the junction contained 4 bases not matched to a gene. The CDR3 protein is CASSYSIQGDYGYTF. The CDR3 bases are TGTGCCAGCAGTTACTCGATCCAGGGGGACTATGGCTACACCTTC.

The rearrangement uses TRBV27 and TRBJ2-2, with D perhaps TRBD2 (6 bases). V shed 7 bases and J shed 1 base, with 10 bases lying between them. Germline loops: CDR1 MNHEY, CDR2 SMNVEV (reference sequence). The CDR3 spans 14 residues. The CDR3 is CASTRDWNTGELFF. CDR3 sequence (DNA): TGTGCCAGCACCCGGGACTGGAACACCGGGGAGCTGTTTTTT.

CDR3 coding DNA: TGTGCCAGCAGCTTCCGGGGGGGGAACACCGGGGAGCTGTTTTTT. This sequence encodes CASSFRGGNTGELFF. The genes are TRBV7-3 and TRBJ2-2; 8 bases align to TRBD2. V was clipped by 3 bases and J by 1 base; unmatched bases: 1. CDR1 and CDR2 (germline): SGHTA, FQGTGA. The CDR3 is 15 residues long.

CDR3 sequence reads: CASSLVDRGRETQYF. The CDR3 nucleotides are TGTGCCAGCAGCTTGGTGGACAGGGGGAGAGAGACCCAGTACTTC. This sequence joins TRBV5-4 and TRBJ2-5, with TRBD1 matching over 10 bases. The germline V gene encodes CDR1 SGHNT and CDR2 YYREEE (reference sequence). J was trimmed by 4 bases and V by 0 bases; bases with no gene match: 3. The CDR3 totals 15 residues.

The rearrangement links TRBV12-3 or TRBV12-4 to TRBJ2-3; TRBD1 might be the D (7 bases). Trimming removed 1 base from V and 2 bases from J, with 13 bases in between. The CDR3 totals 16 residues. The CDR3 DNA sequence: TGTGCCAGCAGTTTAGGTGCAGGGGGGACCACAGATACGCAGTATTTT. Its protein is CASSLGAGGTTDTQYF.

V is TRBV4-3 and J is TRBJ2-6, with 8 bases fitting TRBD1. This CDR3 region has 19 residues. Germline CDR1 is LGHNA and CDR2 is YSLEER. Trimming at V came to 4 bases and at J to 2 bases, leaving 13 bases not matched to a gene. CDR3 sequence reads: CASSLLSTRTGTGANVLTF. CDR3 coding DNA: TGCGCCAGCAGCCTTCTGTCGACCAGGACAGGGACTGGGGCCAACGTCCTGACTTTC.

This clonotype was found once. The chain couples TRBV7-9 to TRBJ1-6, with 7 positions matching TRBD1. With V trimmed by 3 bases and J by 5 bases, 7 bases remained unmatched. The CDR3 has 16 amino acids. Germline V gives CDR1 SEHNR, CDR2 FQNEAQ (reference sequence). The CDR3 DNA follows: TGTGCCAGCAGCTTCTTCCCGGGGACAGATAATTCACCCCTCCACTTT. This codes for CASSFFPGTDNSPLHF.

V gene TRBV6-4 combines with J gene TRBJ2-2; unclear D gene. Germline V gives CDR1 MRHNA, CDR2 SNTAGT. V was cut by 3 bases and J by 0 bases, with 2 bases left in between. The CDR3 consists of 13 residues. As DNA, the CDR3 is TGTGCCAGCAGTGAAGCGAACACCGGGGAGCTGTTTTTT. This sequence encodes CASSEANTGELFF.

The V gene is TRBV21-1, the J gene TRBJ1-1. TRBV21-1 is a listed pseudogene. CDR3 size: 14 residues. The CDR3 coding sequence is TGTGCCAGCAGCAAAGCGGCAATGAACACTGAAGCTTTCTTT. Its protein product is CASSKAAMNTEAFF.

The chain is built from TRBV3-1 and TRBJ2-3; TRBD1 or TRBD2 may be the D gene (5 bases each). V dropped 5 bases and J dropped 3 bases, with 12 bases sitting between them. The CDR3 spans 14 residues. Germline CDR1 reads LGHDT; CDR2 reads YNNKEL (reference sequence). The CDR3 sequence is CASSRGEGTDTQYF. The CDR3 region has the DNA TGTGCCAGCAGCAGGGGCGAGGGGACAGATACGCAGTATTTT.

The V and J genes are TRBV19 and TRBJ2-7; TRBD1 might be the D (5 bases). Trimming removed 5 bases from V and 1 base from J, with 12 bases in between. Germline values: CDR1 LNHDA, CDR2 SQIVND (reference sequence). This CDR3 is 14 amino acids long. As DNA, the CDR3 is TGTGCCAGTAGTTCCGGACAATTTTCCTACGAGCAGTACTTC. As protein: CASSSGQFSYEQYF.

The chain couples TRBV12-3 or TRBV12-4 to TRBJ2-7; 11 bases match TRBD1. The junction had 7 bases not matched to a gene; V was cut back by 6 bases and J by 3 bases. The CDR3 is 15 amino acids. CDR3 sequence: CASSRPGTGGYEQYF. Written as DNA, the CDR3 is TGTGCCAGCAGCCGTCCCGGGACAGGGGGCTACGAGCAGTACTTC.